The 5 T cell receptor beta chains given below trace back to one sample, sequenced in a study of beta chain features in type 1 diabetes. The investigators reverse transcribed all of the isolated RNA, so they sequenced expressed TCRB transcripts. Only in-frame clones appear in the TCRdb table, and some are missing; sequencing was by immunoSEQ multiplex PCR. The data show approximately 250,000 clones, over 9.5% seen once. Sequenced sample: naive CD4+ T cells from blood. Receptor source: a young woman in good health.

The genes are TRBV7-6 and TRBJ1-1; no definite D call. CDR3 length equals 14 residues. Germline-derived CDR1 and CDR2 are SGHVS and FNYEAQ. Trimming took off 10 bases at V and 1 base at J, with 16 bases between the two ends. CDR3 in amino acids: CATNRARGNTEAFF. DNA of the CDR3: TGTGCCACCAACCGGGCGCGGGGGAACACTGAAGCTTTCTTT.

This clone was recorded at least ten times. This chain uses TRBV15 with TRBJ2-1, with 9 bases lining up with TRBD2. CDR3 length: 14 residues. J gave up 0 bases and V 8 bases, and 2 bases lay outside the gene matches. Germline CDR1 reads LNHNV; CDR2 reads YYDKDF (reference sequence). The CDR3 DNA follows: TGTGCCACCTTAGCGGGAGCCTCCTACAATGAGCAGTTCTTC. Its translation is CATLAGASYNEQFF.

J is TRBJ1-1 and V is TRBV2, with D perhaps TRBD1 (5 bases). The CDR3 runs 13 residues. CDR1 is SNHLY, CDR2 FYNNEI, per germline. V lost 7 bases and J 2 bases, leaving 11 bases between the germline ends. The CDR3 sequence: CASIQGENTEAFF. The CDR3 nucleotides are TGTGCCAGCATTCAAGGGGAAAACACTGAAGCTTTCTTT.

This clone was seen a single time. V usage is TRBV18 and J usage is TRBJ2-1, with 8 bases lining up with TRBD1. Germline loops: CDR1 KGHSH, CDR2 LQKENI. There are 14 residues in the CDR3. Trimming took 6 bases from V and 9 from J; bases not matched to a gene: 10. The CDR3 sequence is CASSLDRVIAEQFF. The CDR3 region has the DNA TGTGCCAGCTCGTTGGACAGGGTCATCGCTGAGCAGTTCTTC.

The chain has TRBV2 and TRBJ1-5, with 8 nucleotides matching TRBD1. V trimming: 8 bases; J trimming: 7 bases; junction bases outside the gene matches: 7. The CDR3 has 13 residues. Germline V gene lookup returns CDR1 SNHLY and CDR2 FYNNEI. The CDR3 here is CASSDREDQPQHF. CDR3 nucleotide sequence: TGTGCCAGCTCGGACAGGGAGGACCAGCCCCAGCATTTT.